Listed here is a single TCR beta chain. There are 14 residues in the CDR3. This record belongs to a study of blood T cell repertoires in COVID-19. In the authors' methods: Nucleated cell counts were estimated from reference gene primer amplification. TCRdb's table, derived via immunoSEQ multiplex PCR, lists solely in-frame clones and lacks some. D and trimming come from the DNA, and the V and J calls and clone size come from that table. This sample has about 220,000 clones, with approximately 83% found just once. Sequenced sample: peripheral blood. The chain uses TRBV21-1 and TRBJ2-2; the table's D call TRBD1 went unverified against the DNA. TRBV21-1 corresponds to a pseudogene. The receptor was isolated from a woman in her 30s who had recovered from COVID-19. Here the CDR3 reads CARSKRGHGGELFF. CDR3 nucleotides: TGTGCCAGAAGCAAAAGGGGGCATGGCGGGGAGCTGTTTTTT.